The source of this T cell receptor beta chain is a study of response to subunit inactivated influenza vaccine. TCRdb independently ran MiXCR on the RT-PCR reads; one entry per CDR3 protein. The table has fewer than 550,000 distinct CDR3 sequences, around 25% seen once; the top ten hold about 1.9%. Worth noting for this clonotype: Its target is unknown.

Study-level findings and limits: There was a suggestion from the authors that each seasonal influenza vaccination recruits few new T cells.

Trimming cost V 5 bases and J 0 bases, with 7 bases left between them. Germline CDR1 and CDR2: SQVTM and ANQGSEA. This CDR3 comprises 13 residues. This TCR derives from a man aged 45 to 65 who received an inactivated influenza vaccine. The chain carries TRBV29-1 and TRBJ1-4; D unresolved. The sample was CD4+ T cells sorted from PBMCs, taken 5 days after vaccination. The CDR3, as DNA: TGCAGCGTTCGGCTATCAACTAATGAAAAACTGTTTTTT. It yields the protein CSVRLSTNEKLFF. Drawing the rest from reference TRBV29-1 and TRBJ1-4, the complete variable domain is SAVISQKPSRDICQRGTSLTIQCQVDSQVTMMFWYRQQPGQSLTLIATANQGSEATYESGFVIDKFPISRPNLTFSTLTVSNMSPEDSSIYLCSVRLSTNEKLFFGSGTQLSVL.